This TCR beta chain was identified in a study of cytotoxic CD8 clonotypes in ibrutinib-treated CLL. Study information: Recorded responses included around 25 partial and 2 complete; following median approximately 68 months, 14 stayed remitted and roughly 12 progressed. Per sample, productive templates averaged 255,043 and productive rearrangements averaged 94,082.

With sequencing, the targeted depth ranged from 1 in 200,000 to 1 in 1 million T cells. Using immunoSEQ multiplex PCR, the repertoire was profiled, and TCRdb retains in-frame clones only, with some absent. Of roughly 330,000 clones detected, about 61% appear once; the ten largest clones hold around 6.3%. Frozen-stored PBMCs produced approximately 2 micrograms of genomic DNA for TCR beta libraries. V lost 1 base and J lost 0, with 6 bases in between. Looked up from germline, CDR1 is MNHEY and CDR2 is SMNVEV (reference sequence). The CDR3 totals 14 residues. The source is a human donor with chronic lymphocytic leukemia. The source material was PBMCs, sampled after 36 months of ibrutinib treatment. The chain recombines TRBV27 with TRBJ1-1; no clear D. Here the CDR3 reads CASSLFAMNTEAFF. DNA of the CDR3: TGTGCCAGCAGTTTATTCGCGATGAACACTGAAGCTTTCTTT.